The 13 T cell receptor beta chains below all came from one sample that was sequenced in a study of molecular identifiers for immune sequencing clone quantification. TCRdb analysed the PCR reads with MiXCR anew, one entry per CDR3 protein. The table shows 80,000 to 95,000 distinct CDR3 sequences, with around 20% occurring only once. Material: naive CD8+ T cells from blood, with Jurkat cell RNA spiked in. Documented subset: FACS-sorted CD8+CD4-CCR7+CD45RA+ naive T cells. These receptors were collected from a human donor in good health. Some libraries in this study had Jurkat cell RNA spiked in.

This clonotype was recorded many times. This chain connects TRBV10-3 to TRBJ2-7; possibly TRBD2 for D (6 bases). The germline CDR1 and CDR2 sequences are ENHRY and SYGVKD. V was clipped by 1 base and J by 3 bases, with 16 bases between them. The CDR3 length is 16 residues. The CDR3 coding sequence is TGTGCCATCAGTGAGTTCGGGGGTCGAGGAAACTACGAGCAGTACTTC. Protein sequence: CAISEFGGRGNYEQYF.

This clonotype was counted many times. The chain joins TRBV4-1 to TRBJ2-4, with D perhaps TRBD1 (6 bases). V gave up 0 bases and J gave up 0 bases, with 12 bases separating them. This CDR3 has 17 residues. Germline V CDR1 and CDR2: MGHRA, YSYEKL. In DNA, the CDR3 is TGCGCCAGCAGCCAAGATGACAGGATGCTAGCCAAAAACATTCAGTACTTC. This encodes CASSQDDRMLAKNIQYF.

This clonotype has at least ten counts. The chain employs TRBV6-5 and TRBJ1-5; D call uncertain. The CDR3 has 14 amino acids. CDR1 and CDR2 from the germline V gene are MNHEY and SVGAGI. Trimming pared 0 bases from V and 3 bases from J, leaving 6 bases between. The CDR3 spells CASSYSNYNQPQHF. The CDR3 bases are TGTGCCAGCAGTTACTCCAATTACAATCAGCCCCAGCATTTT.

This clonotype was recorded many times. The V and J genes are TRBV7-2 and TRBJ2-7; maybe TRBD1 (6 bases). Per germline, CDR1 SGHTA and CDR2 FQGNSA. Trimming took off 3 bases at V and 2 bases at J, with 8 bases between the two ends. This CDR3 has 13 amino acids. CDR3 sequence (DNA): TGTGCCAGCAGCTTCAAGGGGGCCTACGAGCAGTACTTC. It specifies CASSFKGAYEQYF.

This clonotype was recorded many times. The V and J genes are TRBV7-9 and TRBJ2-1, with no clear D. Trimming stripped 2 bases from V and 6 bases from J, with 8 bases between. CDR3 size: 13 residues. Germline CDR1 is SEHNR and CDR2 is FQNEAQ (reference sequence). The CDR3 reads CASSLSGTNEQFF. CDR3 nucleotides: TGTGCCAGCAGCTTATCCGGAACCAATGAGCAGTTCTTC.

This rearrangement joins TRBV4-2 to TRBJ2-7; TRBD1 matches at 9 bases. This CDR3 region has 13 residues. Losses at the gene ends were 5 bases for V and 6 bases for J; bases not matched to a gene: 5. Germline CDR1 reads LGHNA; CDR2 reads YNFKEQ. The CDR3 loop reads CASSSQGAVEQYF. For the CDR3, the DNA is TGTGCCAGCAGCTCACAGGGGGCAGTCGAGCAGTACTTC.

The chain recombines TRBV7-9 with TRBJ2-7; D is ambiguous. Trimming pared 6 bases from V and 3 bases from J, leaving 9 bases between. The CDR3 totals 12 residues. Germline lookup yields CDR1 SEHNR and CDR2 FQNEAQ (reference sequence). The CDR3 is CASRSDNYEQYF. The CDR3, as DNA: TGTGCCAGCAGATCCGACAACTACGAGCAGTACTTC.

The rearrangement links TRBV29-1 to TRBJ2-7, with 8 bases aligning to TRBD1. The trim removed 5 bases at V and 3 bases at J, leaving 6 bases unmatched. There are 13 residues in the CDR3. The V gene's germline CDR1 is SQVTM and CDR2 ANQGSEA. The CDR3 sequence: CSVWTGTLYEQYF. The CDR3 DNA sequence: TGCAGCGTTTGGACAGGGACTCTCTACGAGCAGTACTTC.

This clonotype was recorded at least ten times. The chain has TRBV7-6 and TRBJ2-1; 13 bases are a match to TRBD2. V was clipped by 5 bases and J by 6 bases; unmatched bases: 7. From germline, CDR1 is SGHVS and CDR2 FNYEAQ. This CDR3 has 16 amino acids. Written as DNA, the CDR3 is TGTGCCAGCAGCCCGAGGACTAGCGGGAGATTCAATGAGCAGTTCTTC. Protein product: CASSPRTSGRFNEQFF. Full variable domain (missing parts from reference TRBV7-6 and TRBJ2-1): GAGVSQSPRYKVTKRGQDVALRCDPISGHVSLYWYRQALGQGPEFLTYFNYEAQQDKSGLPNDRFSAERPEGSISTLTIQRTEQRDSAMYRCASSPRTSGRFNEQFFGPGTRLTVL.

This clonotype has just a few counts. One base away lies a much larger clone, so this may be a sequencing read error. The chain employs TRBV5-3 and TRBJ1-4, with unresolved D. TRBV5-3 is labeled an ORF, and its function is uncertain. The V end was cut by 8 bases, the J end by 4 bases, with 21 bases between. The length of the CDR3 is 16 residues. This CDR3 is CASSGNRAIFNEKLFF. CDR3 nucleotide sequence: TGTGCCAGCAGCGGGAACCGAGCCATATTTAATGAAAAACTGTTTTTT.

The table lists this clonotype with many counts. The chain couples TRBV19 to TRBJ2-4; 11 nucleotides align to TRBD1. With V trimmed by 6 bases and J by 16 bases, 8 bases remained unmatched. The CDR3 extends over 12 amino acids. Germline lookup yields CDR1 LNHDA and CDR2 SQIVND (reference sequence). The CDR3 DNA reads TGTGCCAGTAGAGGGGGGACAGGGGGGAAATACTTC. This sequence encodes CASRGGTGGKYF.

To note about this clonotype: A much more abundant neighbour one base away suggests this may be a read error. The rearrangement uses TRBV7-2 and TRBJ2-7; TRBD1 matches at 11 bases. The CDR3 consists of 15 residues. Germline CDR1 SGHTA, CDR2 FQGNSA. The CDR3 nucleotides read TGTGCCGGCAGCTTCGGGACAGGGGGTCTCTACGAGCAGTACTTC. This sequence encodes CAGSFGTGGLYEQYF.

This clonotype was found many times. This chain connects TRBV5-4 to TRBJ2-7; possible D gene TRBD1, 6 bases. This CDR3 spans 15 amino acids. Germline loops: CDR1 SGHNT, CDR2 YYREEE (reference sequence). The ends were cut back, 4 bases at V and 5 bases at J, with 19 bases in the middle. CDR3 nucleotide sequence: TGTGCCAGCAGCCAACCGGTGGCAGGGGATCACGAGCAGTACTTC. Protein sequence: CASSQPVAGDHEQYF.